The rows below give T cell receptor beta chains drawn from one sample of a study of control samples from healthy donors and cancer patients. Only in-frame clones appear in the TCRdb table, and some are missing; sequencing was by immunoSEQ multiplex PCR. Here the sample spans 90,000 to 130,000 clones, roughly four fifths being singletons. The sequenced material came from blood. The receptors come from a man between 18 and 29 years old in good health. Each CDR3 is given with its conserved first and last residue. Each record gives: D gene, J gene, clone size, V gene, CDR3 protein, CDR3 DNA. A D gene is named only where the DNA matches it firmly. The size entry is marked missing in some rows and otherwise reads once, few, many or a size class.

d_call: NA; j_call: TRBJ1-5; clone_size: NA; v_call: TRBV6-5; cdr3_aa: CASSLPGSGQPQHF; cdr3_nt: TGTGCCAGCAGTCTCCCGGGGTCAGGGCAGCCCCAGCATTTT
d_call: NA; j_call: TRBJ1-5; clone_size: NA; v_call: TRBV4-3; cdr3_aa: CASSQERDQPQHF; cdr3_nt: TGCGCCAGCAGCCAAGAGCGGGACCAGCCCCAGCATTTT
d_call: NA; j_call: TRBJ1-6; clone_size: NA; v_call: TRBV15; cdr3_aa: CATSRDSYNSPLHF; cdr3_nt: TGTGCCACCAGCAGAGACTCCTATAATTCACCCCTCCACTTT
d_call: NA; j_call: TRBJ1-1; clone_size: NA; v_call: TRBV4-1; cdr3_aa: CASSQVARLKNTEAFF; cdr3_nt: TGCGCCAGCAGCCAAGTAGCAAGACTGAAGAACACTGAAGCTTTCTTT
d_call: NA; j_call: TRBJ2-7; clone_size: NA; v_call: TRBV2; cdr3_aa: CASRGKVLYEQYF; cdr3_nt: TGTGCCAGCAGGGGTAAGGTCCTCTACGAGCAGTACTTC
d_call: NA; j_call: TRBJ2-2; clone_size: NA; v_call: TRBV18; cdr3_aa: CASSPQGYTGELFF; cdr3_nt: TGTGCCAGCTCACCGCAAGGGTACACCGGGGAGCTGTTTTTT
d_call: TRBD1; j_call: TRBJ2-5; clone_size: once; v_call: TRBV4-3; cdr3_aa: CASSQGQGVSETQYF; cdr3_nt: TGCGCCAGCAGTCAAGGACAGGGGGTTTCGGAGACCCAGTACTTC
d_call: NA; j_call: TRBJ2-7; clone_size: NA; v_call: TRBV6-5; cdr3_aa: CASSYSPWGTYEQYF; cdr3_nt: TGTGCCAGCAGTTACTCGCCGTGGGGTACCTACGAGCAGTACTTC
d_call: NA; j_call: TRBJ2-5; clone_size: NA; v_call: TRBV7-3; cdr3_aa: CASSLERGLKTQYF; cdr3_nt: TGTGCCAGCAGCTTGGAGAGGGGGTTGAAGACCCAGTACTTC
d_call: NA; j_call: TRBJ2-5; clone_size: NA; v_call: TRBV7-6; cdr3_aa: CASSLDEYDTQETQYF; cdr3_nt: TGTGCCAGCAGCTTAGATGAGTATGATACTCAAGAGACCCAGTACTTC
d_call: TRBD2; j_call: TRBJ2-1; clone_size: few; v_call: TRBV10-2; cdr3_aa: CATRGGTTLHYYNEQFF; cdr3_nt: TGCGCGACGCGGGGGGGAACTACATTGCATTACTACAATGAGCAGTTCTTC
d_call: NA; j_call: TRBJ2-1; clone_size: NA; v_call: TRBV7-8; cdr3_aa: CASSLSTGGNEQFF; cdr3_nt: TGTGCCAGCAGCTTATCGACGGGTGGGAATGAGCAGTTCTTC
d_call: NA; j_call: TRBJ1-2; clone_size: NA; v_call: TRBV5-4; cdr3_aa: CASSPQYGSNYGYTF; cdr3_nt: TGTGCCAGCAGCCCCCAGTACGGTTCCAACTATGGCTACACCTTC
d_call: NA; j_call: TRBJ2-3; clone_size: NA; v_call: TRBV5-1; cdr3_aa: CASSQEVPTDTQYF; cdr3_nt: TGCGCCAGCAGCCAGGAGGTTCCCACAGATACGCAGTATTTT
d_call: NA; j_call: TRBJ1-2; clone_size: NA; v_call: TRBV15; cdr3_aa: CATSRASETWYGYTF; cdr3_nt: TGTGCCACCAGCAGAGCCTCCGAAACATGGTATGGCTACACCTTC
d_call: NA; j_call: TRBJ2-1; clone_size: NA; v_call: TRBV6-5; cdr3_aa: CASSARVLNEQFF; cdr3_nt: TGTGCCAGCAGCGCCCGGGTCCTCAATGAGCAGTTCTTC
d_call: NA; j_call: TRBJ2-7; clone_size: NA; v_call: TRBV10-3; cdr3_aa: CAISELTVLPHEQYF; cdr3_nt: TGTGCCATCAGTGAGTTAACAGTCTTACCCCACGAGCAGTACTTC
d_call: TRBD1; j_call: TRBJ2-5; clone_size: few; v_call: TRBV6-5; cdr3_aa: CASSRDRDETQYF; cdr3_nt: TGTGCCAGCAGTCGGGACAGGGATGAGACCCAGTACTTC
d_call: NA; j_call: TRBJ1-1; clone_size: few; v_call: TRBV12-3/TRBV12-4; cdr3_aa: CASSLNRRRAFF; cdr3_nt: TGTGCCAGCAGTTTAAACCGGCGTAGAGCTTTCTTT
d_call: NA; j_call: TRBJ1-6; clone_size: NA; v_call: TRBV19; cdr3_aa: CASRGPDNSPLHF; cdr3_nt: TGTGCCAGTAGGGGGCCTGATAATTCACCCCTCCACTTT
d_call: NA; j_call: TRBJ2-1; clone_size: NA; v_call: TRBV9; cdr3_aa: CASSLQFYNEQFF; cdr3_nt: TGTGCCAGCAGCCTCCAATTCTACAATGAGCAGTTCTTC
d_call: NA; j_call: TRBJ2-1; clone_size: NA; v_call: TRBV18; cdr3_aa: CASATGRSSYNEQFF; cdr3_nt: TGTGCCAGCGCTACCGGACGGAGCTCCTACAATGAGCAGTTCTTC
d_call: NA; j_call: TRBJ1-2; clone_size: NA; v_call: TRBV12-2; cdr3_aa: CASRVGQGSLPLYGYTF; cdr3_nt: NA
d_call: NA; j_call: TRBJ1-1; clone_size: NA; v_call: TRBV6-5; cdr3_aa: CASSLPGRNTEAFF; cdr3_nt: TGTGCCAGCAGCCTCCCCGGACGGAACACTGAAGCTTTCTTT
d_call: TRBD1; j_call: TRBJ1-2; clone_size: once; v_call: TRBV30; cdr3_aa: CAWKGDRGSYGYTF; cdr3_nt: TGTGCCTGGAAGGGGGACAGGGGTAGCTATGGCTACACCTTC
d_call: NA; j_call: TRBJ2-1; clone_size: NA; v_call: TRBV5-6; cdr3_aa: CASSLTSSYNEQFF; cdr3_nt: TGTGCCAGCAGCTTGACTAGCTCCTACAATGAGCAGTTCTTC
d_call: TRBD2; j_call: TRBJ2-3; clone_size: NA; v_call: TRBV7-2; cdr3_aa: CASSLAASGGAYTDTQYF; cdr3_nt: TGTGCCAGCAGCTTAGCGGCTAGCGGGGGGGCCTACACAGATACGCAGTATTTT
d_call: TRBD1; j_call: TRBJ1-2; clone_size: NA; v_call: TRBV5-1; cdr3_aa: CASSPDPGQGLGYTF; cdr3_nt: TGCGCCAGCAGCCCCGACCCGGGACAGGGTCTTGGCTACACCTTC
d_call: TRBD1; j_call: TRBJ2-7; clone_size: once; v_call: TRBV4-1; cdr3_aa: CASSQAGQASYGQYF; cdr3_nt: TGCGCCAGCAGCCAAGCCGGACAGGCCTCCTACGGGCAGTACTTC
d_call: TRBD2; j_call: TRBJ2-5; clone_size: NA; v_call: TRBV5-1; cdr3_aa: CASQPGTSAETQYF; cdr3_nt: TGCGCCAGCCAGCCAGGGACTAGCGCAGAGACCCAGTACTTC
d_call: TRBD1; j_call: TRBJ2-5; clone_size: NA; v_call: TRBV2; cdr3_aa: CASRIRQGARETQYF; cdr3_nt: TGTGCCAGCCGCATAAGACAGGGGGCTCGGGAGACCCAGTACTTC
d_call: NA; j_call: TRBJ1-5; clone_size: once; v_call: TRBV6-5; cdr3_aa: CASNGQSYQPQHF; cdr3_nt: TGTGCCAGCAACGGACAGTCATACCAGCCCCAGCATTTT